This is a list of T cell receptor beta chains from one sample in a study of PD-1 blockade in classical Hodgkin lymphoma. Profiled with immunoSEQ multiplex PCR; TCRdb holds only in-frame clones, not every one. The sample shows roughly 86,000 clones, approximately 86% of them seen only once. The specimen comprised peripheral blood mononuclear cells (PBMCs), sampled before the fourth cycle of nivolumab. The source is a human donor with classical Hodgkin lymphoma. Each CDR3 is given with its conserved first and last residue. The D gene is left open where the match is weak. Expanded clones get a size class; other rows say once, few or many, or leave the size out.

abundance | j_gene | v_gene | d_gene | CDR3nt | CDR3aa
NA | TRBJ2-1 | TRBV21-1 | NA | TGTGCCAGCAGCATCATAGCGGGAGGGCAAAATGAGCAGTTCTTC | CASSIIAGGQNEQFF
few | TRBJ2-5 | TRBV5-4 | TRBD1 | TGTGCCAGCAGCGGGGACAGGGCGTTAGGGGAGACCCAGTACTTC | CASSGDRALGETQYF
NA | TRBJ2-5 | TRBV29-1 | TRBD1 | TGCAGCGCCGGGACAGGGTCGGGACAAGAGACCCAGTACTTC | CSAGTGSGQETQYF
NA | TRBJ1-1 | TRBV15 | NA | TGTGCCACCAGCAGGAGGCCCCTTACGGGAGGGACTGAAGCTTTCTTT | CATSRRPLTGGTEAFF
NA | TRBJ1-1 | TRBV5-1 | TRBD1 | TGCGCCAGCAGGCAACCGGGACAGGGGCGCACTGAAGCTTTCTTT | CASRQPGQGRTEAFF
few | TRBJ2-7 | TRBV7-8 | TRBD2 | TGTGCCAGCAGCCCCCCTAGCGGGAGGGTTCGCGAGCAGTACTTC | CASSPPSGRVREQYF
NA | TRBJ2-2 | TRBV30 | TRBD1 | TGTGCCTGGAGAAACTCCGGGACAGGGGTCACCGGGGAGCTGTTTTTT | CAWRNSGTGVTGELFF
NA | TRBJ1-2 | TRBV27 | TRBD1 | TGTGCCAGCAGTTCCTGGACAGGCGTTAACTATGGCTACACCTTC | CASSSWTGVNYGYTF
few | TRBJ2-5 | TRBV6-5 | TRBD2 | TGTGCCAGCAGTTACTCCCCTAGCGGGAGCCAAGAGACCCAGTACTTC | CASSYSPSGSQETQYF
once | TRBJ1-1 | TRBV5-1 | NA | TGCGCCAGCAGCCAGGACAGTACGAACACTGAAGCTTTCTTT | CASSQDSTNTEAFF
NA | TRBJ2-1 | TRBV7-2 | TRBD2 | TGTGCCAGCAGCTCAGGGACTAGCGGGAGGGCCACTAATGAGCAGTTCTTC | CASSSGTSGRATNEQFF
NA | TRBJ1-4 | TRBV5-6 | TRBD1 | TGTGCCAGCAGCTTGGTAGTACAGGGGGGTGAAAAACTGTTTTTT | CASSLVVQGGEKLFF
NA | TRBJ1-5 | TRBV28 | NA | TGTGCCAGCACTTTTGCGGGGACGAGCAATCAGCCCCAGCATTTT | CASTFAGTSNQPQHF
NA | TRBJ2-7 | TRBV7-9 | TRBD1 | TGTGCCAGCAGCCCTACCGGCCCACAGGGGTCGGAGCAGTACTTC | CASSPTGPQGSEQYF
NA | TRBJ1-1 | TRBV5-1 | NA | TGCGCCAGCAGCTTGGTATCGAACACTGAAGCTTTCTTT | CASSLVSNTEAFF
NA | TRBJ2-3 | TRBV5-6 | NA | TGTGCCAGCAGCGGACCAAGCACAGATACGCAGTATTTT | CASSGPSTDTQYF